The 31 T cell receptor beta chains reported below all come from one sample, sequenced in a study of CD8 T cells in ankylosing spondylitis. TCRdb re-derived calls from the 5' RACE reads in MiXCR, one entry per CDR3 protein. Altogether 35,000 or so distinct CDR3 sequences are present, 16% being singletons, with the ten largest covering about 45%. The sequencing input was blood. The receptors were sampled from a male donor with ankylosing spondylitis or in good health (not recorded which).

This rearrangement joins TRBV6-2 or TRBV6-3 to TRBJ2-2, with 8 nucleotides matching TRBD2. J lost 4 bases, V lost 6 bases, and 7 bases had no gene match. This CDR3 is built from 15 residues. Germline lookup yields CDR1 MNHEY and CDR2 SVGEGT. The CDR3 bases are TGTGCCAGCAGCCGGACTAGCTCGAGCACCGGGGAGCTGTTTTTT. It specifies CASSRTSSSTGELFF.

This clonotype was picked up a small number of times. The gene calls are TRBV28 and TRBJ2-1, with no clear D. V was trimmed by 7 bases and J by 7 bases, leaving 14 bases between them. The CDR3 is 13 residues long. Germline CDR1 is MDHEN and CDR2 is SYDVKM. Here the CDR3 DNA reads TGTGCCAGCAAGCCTCCGGGTACTAATGAGCAGTTCTTC. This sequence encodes CASKPPGTNEQFF.

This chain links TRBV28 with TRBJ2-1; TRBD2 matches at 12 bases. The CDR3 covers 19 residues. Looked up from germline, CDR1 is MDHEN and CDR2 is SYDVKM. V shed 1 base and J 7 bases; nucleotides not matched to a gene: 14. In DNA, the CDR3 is TGTGCCAGCAGTTTATTGGGTCGCTCGCTGACTAGCGGGAGTAATGAGCAGTTCTTC. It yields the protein CASSLLGRSLTSGSNEQFF. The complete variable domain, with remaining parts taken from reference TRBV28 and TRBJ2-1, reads DVKVTQSSRYLVKRTGEKVFLECVQDMDHENMFWYRQDPGLGLRLIYFSYDVKMKEKGDIPEGYSVSREKKERFSLILESASTNQTSMYLCASSLLGRSLTSGSNEQFFGPGTRLTVL.

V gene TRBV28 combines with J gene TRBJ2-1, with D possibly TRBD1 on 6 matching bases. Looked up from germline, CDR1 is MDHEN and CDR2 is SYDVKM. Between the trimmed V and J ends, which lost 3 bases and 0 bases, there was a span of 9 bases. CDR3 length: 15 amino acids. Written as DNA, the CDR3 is TGTGCCAGCAGTTTCTTGGGGGCCTCCTACAATGAGCAGTTCTTC. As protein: CASSFLGASYNEQFF. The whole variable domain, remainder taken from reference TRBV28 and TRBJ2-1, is DVKVTQSSRYLVKRTGEKVFLECVQDMDHENMFWYRQDPGLGLRLIYFSYDVKMKEKGDIPEGYSVSREKKERFSLILESASTNQTSMYLCASSFLGASYNEQFFGPGTRLTVL.

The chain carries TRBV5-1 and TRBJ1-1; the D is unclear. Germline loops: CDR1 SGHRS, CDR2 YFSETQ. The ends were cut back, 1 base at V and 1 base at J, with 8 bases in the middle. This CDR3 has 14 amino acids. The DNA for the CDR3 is TGCGCCAGCAGCTTGCGGAACACGAACACTGAAGCTTTCTTT. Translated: CASSLRNTNTEAFF.

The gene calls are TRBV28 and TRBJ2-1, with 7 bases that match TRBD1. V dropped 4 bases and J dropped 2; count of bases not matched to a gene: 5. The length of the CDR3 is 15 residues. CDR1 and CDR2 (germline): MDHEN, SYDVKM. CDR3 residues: CASSSNRGAYNEQFF. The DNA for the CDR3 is TGTGCCAGCAGTTCAAACAGGGGTGCCTACAATGAGCAGTTCTTC.

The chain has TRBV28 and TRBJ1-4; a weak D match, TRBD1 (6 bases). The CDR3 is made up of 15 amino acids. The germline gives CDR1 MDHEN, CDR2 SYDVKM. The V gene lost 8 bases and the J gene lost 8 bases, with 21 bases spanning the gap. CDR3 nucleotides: TGTGCCAGCCGTGGAGCGGGACAAAGTCCCGAAAAACTGTTTTTT. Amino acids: CASRGAGQSPEKLFF.

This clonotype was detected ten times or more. This chain's CDR3 is CSATGVRGRNEQFF. In nucleotides, the CDR3 is TGCAGTGCTACAGGGGTCCGAGGAAGGAATGAGCAGTTCTTC. V is TRBV20-1 and J is TRBJ2-1; weak D call: TRBD1 (6 bases). This CDR3 contains 14 residues. V gave up 4 bases and J gave up 7 bases, with 17 bases separating them. Germline V lookup: CDR1 DFQATT, CDR2 SNEGSKA (reference sequence).

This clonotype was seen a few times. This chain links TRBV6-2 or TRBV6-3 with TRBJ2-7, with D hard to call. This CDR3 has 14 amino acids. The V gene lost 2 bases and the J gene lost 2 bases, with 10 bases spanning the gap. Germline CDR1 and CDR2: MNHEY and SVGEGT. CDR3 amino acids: CASSYAGRPYEQYF. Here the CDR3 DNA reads TGTGCCAGCAGTTACGCAGGAAGACCCTACGAGCAGTACTTC.

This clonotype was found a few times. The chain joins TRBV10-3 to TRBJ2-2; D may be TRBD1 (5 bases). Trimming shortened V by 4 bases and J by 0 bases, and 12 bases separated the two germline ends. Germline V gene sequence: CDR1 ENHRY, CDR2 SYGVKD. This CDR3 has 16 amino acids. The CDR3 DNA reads TGTGCCATCAGTGGGGGCCTTACCACGAACACCGGGGAGCTGTTTTTT. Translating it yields CAISGGLTTNTGELFF.

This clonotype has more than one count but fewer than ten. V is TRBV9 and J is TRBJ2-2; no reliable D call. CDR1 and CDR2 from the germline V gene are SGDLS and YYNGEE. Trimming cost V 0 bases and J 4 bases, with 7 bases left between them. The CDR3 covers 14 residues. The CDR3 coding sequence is TGTGCCAGCAGCGTAGGAAGATCCACCGGGGAGCTGTTTTTT. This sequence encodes CASSVGRSTGELFF. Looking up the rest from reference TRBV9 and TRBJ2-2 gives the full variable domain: DSGVTQTPKHLITATGQRVTLRCSPRSGDLSVYWYQQSLDQGLQFLIQYYNGEERAKGNILERFSAQQFPDLHSELNLSSLELGDSALYFCASSVGRSTGELFFGEGSRLTVL.

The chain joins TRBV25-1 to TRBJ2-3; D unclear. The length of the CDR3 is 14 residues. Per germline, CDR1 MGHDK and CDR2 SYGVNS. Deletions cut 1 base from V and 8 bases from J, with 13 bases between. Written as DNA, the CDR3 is TGTGCCAGCAGTGAATTCCACATTAGTGGTACGCAGTATTTT. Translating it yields CASSEFHISGTQYF.

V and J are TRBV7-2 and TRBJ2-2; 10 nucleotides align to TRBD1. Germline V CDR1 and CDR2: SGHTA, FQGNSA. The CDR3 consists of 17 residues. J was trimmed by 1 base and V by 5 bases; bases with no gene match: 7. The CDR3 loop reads CASSPDRDRGNTGELFF. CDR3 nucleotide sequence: TGTGCCAGCAGCCCTGACCGGGACAGGGGGAACACCGGGGAGCTGTTTTTT.

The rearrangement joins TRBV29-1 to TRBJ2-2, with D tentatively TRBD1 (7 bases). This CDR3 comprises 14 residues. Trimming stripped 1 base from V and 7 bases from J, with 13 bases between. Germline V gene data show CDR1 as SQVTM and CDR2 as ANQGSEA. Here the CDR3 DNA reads TGCAGCGTTGAAGTCGGAGGGGGCCGCGGGGAGCTGTTTTTT. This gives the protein CSVEVGGGRGELFF.

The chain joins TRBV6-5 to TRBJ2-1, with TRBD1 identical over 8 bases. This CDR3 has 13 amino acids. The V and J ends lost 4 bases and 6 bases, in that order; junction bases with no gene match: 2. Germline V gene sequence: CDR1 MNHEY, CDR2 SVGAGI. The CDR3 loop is CASSFTGGNEQFF. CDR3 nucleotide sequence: TGTGCCAGCAGTTTTACAGGGGGCAATGAGCAGTTCTTC.

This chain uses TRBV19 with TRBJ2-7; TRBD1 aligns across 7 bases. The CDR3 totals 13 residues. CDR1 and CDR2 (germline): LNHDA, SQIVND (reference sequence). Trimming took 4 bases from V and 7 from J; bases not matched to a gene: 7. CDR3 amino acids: CASSNGDRLEQYF. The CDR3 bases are TGTGCCAGTAGTAACGGGGACAGACTTGAGCAGTACTTC.

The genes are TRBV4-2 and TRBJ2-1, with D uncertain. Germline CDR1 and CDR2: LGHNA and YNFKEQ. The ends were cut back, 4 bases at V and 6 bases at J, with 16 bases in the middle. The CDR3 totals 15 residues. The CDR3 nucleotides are TGTGCCAGCAGCCCCTTGCCCCGGACCCCCAATGAGCAGTTCTTC. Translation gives CASSPLPRTPNEQFF.

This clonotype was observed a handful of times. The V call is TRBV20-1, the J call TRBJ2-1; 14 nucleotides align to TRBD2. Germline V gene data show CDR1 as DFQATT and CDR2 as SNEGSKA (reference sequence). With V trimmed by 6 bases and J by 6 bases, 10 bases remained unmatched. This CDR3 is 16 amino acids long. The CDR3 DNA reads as TGCAGTGCCTACCGACTAGCGGGAGGGTTAAGCAATGAGCAGTTCTTC. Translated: CSAYRLAGGLSNEQFF.

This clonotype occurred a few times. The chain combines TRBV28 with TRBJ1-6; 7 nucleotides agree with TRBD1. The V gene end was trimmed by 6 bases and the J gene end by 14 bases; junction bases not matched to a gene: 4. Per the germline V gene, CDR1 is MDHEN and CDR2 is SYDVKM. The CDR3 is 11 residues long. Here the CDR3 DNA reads TGTGCCAGCAGGACGACAGGGACCCTCCACTTT. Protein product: CASRTTGTLHF.

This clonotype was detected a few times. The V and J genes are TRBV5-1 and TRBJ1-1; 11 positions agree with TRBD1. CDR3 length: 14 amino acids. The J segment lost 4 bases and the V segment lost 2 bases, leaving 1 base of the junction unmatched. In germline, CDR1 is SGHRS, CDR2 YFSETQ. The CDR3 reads CASSFGTGGTEAFF. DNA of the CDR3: TGCGCCAGCAGCTTCGGGACAGGGGGCACTGAAGCTTTCTTT.

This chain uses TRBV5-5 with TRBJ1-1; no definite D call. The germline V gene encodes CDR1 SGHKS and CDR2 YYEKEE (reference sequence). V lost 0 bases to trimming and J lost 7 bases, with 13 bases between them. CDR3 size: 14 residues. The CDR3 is CASSLVPDGFEAFF. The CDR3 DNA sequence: TGTGCCAGCAGCTTGGTGCCGGACGGTTTTGAAGCTTTCTTT.

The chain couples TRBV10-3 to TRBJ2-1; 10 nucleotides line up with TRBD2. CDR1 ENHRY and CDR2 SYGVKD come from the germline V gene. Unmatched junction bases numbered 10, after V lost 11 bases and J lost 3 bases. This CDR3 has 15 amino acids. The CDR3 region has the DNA TGTGCCTCGTTATCTAGCGGGGGCTACTACAATGAGCAGTTCTTC. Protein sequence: CASLSSGGYYNEQFF.

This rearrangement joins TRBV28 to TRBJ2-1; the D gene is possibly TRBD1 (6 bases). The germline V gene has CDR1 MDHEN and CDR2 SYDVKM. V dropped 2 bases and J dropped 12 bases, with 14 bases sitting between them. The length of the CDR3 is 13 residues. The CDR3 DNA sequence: TGTGCCAGCAGTTTAGGACAGTTCCGAAGGCAGTTCTTC. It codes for CASSLGQFRRQFF.

As DNA, the CDR3 is TGTGCCAGCAGTCCATACGGGAGGGGTCAAGAGACCCAGTACTTC. The encoded protein is CASSPYGRGQETQYF. This chain connects TRBV6-2 or TRBV6-3 to TRBJ2-5, with 8 bases that match TRBD2. The CDR3 contains 15 residues. CDR1 MNHEY and CDR2 SVGEGT come from the germline V gene. V lost 5 bases to trimming and J lost 2 bases; unmatched junction nucleotides: 7.

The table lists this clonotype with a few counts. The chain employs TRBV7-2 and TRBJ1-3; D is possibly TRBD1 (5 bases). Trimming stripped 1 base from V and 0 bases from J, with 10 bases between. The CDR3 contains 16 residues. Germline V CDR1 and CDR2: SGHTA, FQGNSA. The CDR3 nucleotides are TGTGCCAGCAGCTTAGGGGGGGTGTACTCTGGAAACACCATATATTTT. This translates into CASSLGGVYSGNTIYF.

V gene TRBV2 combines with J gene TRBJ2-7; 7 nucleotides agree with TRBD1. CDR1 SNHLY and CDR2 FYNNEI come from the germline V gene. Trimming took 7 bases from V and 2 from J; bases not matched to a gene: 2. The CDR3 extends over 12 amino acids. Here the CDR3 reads CASTDRAYEQYV. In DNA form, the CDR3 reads TGTGCCAGCACCGACAGGGCCTACGAGCAGTACGTC.

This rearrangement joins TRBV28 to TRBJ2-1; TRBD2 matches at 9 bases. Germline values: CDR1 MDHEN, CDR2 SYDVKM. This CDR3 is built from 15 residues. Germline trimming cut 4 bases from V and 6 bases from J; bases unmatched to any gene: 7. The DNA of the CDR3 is TGTGCCAGCAGTTCCCTAGCGGGGCGGGGCAATGAGCAGTTCTTC. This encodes CASSSLAGRGNEQFF.

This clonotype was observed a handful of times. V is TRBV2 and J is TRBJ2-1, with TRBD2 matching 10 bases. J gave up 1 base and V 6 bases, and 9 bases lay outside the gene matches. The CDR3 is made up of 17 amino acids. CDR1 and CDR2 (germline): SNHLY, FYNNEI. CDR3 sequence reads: CASSPSSGRLSYNEQFF. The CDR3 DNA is TGTGCCAGCAGCCCATCTAGCGGGAGATTGTCCTACAATGAGCAGTTCTTC. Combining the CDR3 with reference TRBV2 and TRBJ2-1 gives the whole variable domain EPEVTQTPSHQVTQMGQEVILRCVPISNHLYFYWYRQILGQKVEFLVSFYNNEISEKSEIFDDQFSVERPDGSNFTLKIRSTKLEDSAMYFCASSPSSGRLSYNEQFFGPGTRLTVL.

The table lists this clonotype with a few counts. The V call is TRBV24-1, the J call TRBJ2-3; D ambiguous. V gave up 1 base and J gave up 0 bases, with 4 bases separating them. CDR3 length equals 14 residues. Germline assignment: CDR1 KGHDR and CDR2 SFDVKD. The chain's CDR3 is CATSDFKSTDTQYF. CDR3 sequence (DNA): TGTGCCACCAGTGATTTCAAGAGCACAGATACGCAGTATTTT.

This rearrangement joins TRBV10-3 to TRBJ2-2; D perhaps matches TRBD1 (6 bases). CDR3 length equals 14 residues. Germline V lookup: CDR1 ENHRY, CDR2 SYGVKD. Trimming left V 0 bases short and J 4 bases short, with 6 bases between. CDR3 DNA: TGTGCCATCAGTGAGTCCAGGGGCACCGGGGAGCTGTTTTTT. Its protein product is CAISESRGTGELFF.

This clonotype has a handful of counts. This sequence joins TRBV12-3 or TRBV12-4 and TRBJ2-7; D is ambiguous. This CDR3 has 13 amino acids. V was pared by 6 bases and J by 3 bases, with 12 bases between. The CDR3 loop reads CASSPQPFYEQYF. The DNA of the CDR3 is TGTGCCAGCAGCCCACAGCCCTTCTACGAGCAGTACTTC.